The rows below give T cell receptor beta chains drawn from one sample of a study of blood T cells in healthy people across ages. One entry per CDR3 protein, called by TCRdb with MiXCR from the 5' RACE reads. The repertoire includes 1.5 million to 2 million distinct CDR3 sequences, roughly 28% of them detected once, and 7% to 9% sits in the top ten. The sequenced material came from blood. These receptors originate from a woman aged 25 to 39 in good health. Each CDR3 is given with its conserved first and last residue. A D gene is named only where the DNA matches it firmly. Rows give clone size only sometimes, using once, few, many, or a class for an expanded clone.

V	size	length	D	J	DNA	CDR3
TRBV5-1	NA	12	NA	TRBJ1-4	TGCGCCAGCGCCGCCGGAAATGAAAAACTGTTTTTT	CASAAGNEKLFF
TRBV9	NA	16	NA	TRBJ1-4	TGTGCCAGCAGCGTGGAGGGGGGCAGGGGAGCTGAAAAACTGTTTTTT	CASSVEGGRGAEKLFF
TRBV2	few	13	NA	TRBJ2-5	TGTGCCAGCAGCCTAATAGTGGAAGAGGCCCAGTACTTC	CASSLIVEEAQYF
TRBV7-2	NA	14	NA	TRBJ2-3	TGTGCCAAAGAGGGGCTAGTTGGCACAGATACGCAGTATTTT	CAKEGLVGTDTQYF
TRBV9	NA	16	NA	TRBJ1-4	TGTGCCAGCAGCGTAGACGGAGATACAACTAATGAAAAACTGTTTTTT	CASSVDGDTTNEKLFF
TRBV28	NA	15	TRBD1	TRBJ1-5	TGTGCCAGCAGTTTACCAGGACAGGTCGCCCATCCCCAGCATTTT	CASSLPGQVAHPQHF
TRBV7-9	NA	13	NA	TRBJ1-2	TGTGCCAGCAGCCCGGGACATACGGACGGCTACACCTTC	CASSPGHTDGYTF
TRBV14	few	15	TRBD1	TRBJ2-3	TGTGCCAGCAGCCCCCTACAGGGGGTCTGGGATACGCAGTATTTT	CASSPLQGVWDTQYF
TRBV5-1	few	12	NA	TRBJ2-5	TGCGCCAGCAGCTTGTCGGGGAAGACCCAGTACTTC	CASSLSGKTQYF
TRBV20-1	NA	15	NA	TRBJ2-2	TGCAGTGCTCGGACAGAAAAGTTCGACACCGGGGAGCTGTTTTTT	CSARTEKFDTGELFF
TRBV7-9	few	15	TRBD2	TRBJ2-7	TGTGCCAGCAGCGGGGGGGTAGCGGCGGACTACAAGCAGTACTTC	CASSGGVAADYKQYF
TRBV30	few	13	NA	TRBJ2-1	TGTGCCTGGAGTCCTATACCTCACAATGAGCAGTTCTTC	CAWSPIPHNEQFF
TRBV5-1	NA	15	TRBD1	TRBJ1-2	TGCGCCAGCAGCTGGGCGACAGGGGAAGGATATGGCTACACCTTC	CASSWATGEGYGYTF
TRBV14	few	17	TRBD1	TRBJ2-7	TGTGCCAGCAGCCAGGCATACGGACAGGGCTTCTCCTACGAGCAGTACTTC	CASSQAYGQGFSYEQYF
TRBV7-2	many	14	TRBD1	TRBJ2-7	TGTGCCAGCACCCGCCGGGACAGGGGCGGCGAGCAGTACTTC	CASTRRDRGGEQYF
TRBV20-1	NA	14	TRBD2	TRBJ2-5	TGCAGTGCCAAGAAGGCGGGAGAGCAAGAGACCCAGTACTTC	CSAKKAGEQETQYF
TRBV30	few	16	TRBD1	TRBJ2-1	TGTGCCTGGAGTCGCCTCACAGGGGGCTTCAGGAATGAGCAGTTCTTC	CAWSRLTGGFRNEQFF
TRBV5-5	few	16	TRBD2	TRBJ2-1	TGTGCCAGCAGCCGCGGACTAGCGGGAGATATATATGAGCAGTTCTTC	CASSRGLAGDIYEQFF
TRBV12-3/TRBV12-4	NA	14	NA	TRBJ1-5	TGTGCCTGCAGTTTAGGATATAGCAATCAGCCCCAGCATTTT	CACSLGYSNQPQHF
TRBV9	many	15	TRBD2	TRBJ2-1	TGTGCCAGCAGCGTAGTCACTAGCGGCCACAATGAGCAGTTCTTC	CASSVVTSGHNEQFF
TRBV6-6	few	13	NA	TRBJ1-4	TGTGCCAGCAGTTACTCTCGGGGAGAAAAACTGTTTTTT	CASSYSRGEKLFF
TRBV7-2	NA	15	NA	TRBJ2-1	TGTGCCAGCAGCATAGGGGGGGGGGCTTGGAATGAGCAGTTCTTC	CASSIGGGAWNEQFF
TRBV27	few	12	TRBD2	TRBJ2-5	TGTGCCAGCATGGGCGGGGGGGAGACCCAGTACTTC	CASMGGGETQYF
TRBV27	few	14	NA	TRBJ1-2	TGTGCCAGCAGTTTTCTCGGCAGGGATGGTGGCTACACCTTC	CASSFLGRDGGYTF
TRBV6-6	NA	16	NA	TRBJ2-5	TGTGCCAGCAGTTCTCTAGGACTAACCTATCAAGAGACCCAGTACTTC	CASSSLGLTYQETQYF
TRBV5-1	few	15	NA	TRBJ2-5	TGCGCCAGCAGTCGTAGCGCTACCGTTCAAGAGACCCAGTACTTC	CASSRSATVQETQYF